This T cell receptor beta chain is drawn from a study of blood T cell repertoires in COVID-19 (dated by TCRdb to 2020 to 2021). General notes on the study: The collaborator samples originated in the United States, Italy and Spain and spanned the acute and convalescent phases of COVID-19. The prospective study material was composed of cDNA or gDNA derived from T cells, B-cell-depleted T cells, or PBMCs. The dataset comprised deeply sampled blood TCRbeta repertoires from subjects exposed to, actively infected with, or recovered from COVID-19. A freely available public database, intended as a resource for researchers studying the immune response to SARS-CoV-2, is where the repertoires were released. The samples were drawn from the first 160 participants of the ongoing ImmuneRACE study and from 950 to 1,500 subjects provided by 6 global collaborators. The sample metadata nearly always contained a de-identified subject ID, COVID-19 status, age in years and sex. HLA class I and class II types, where available, came from metadata supplied by the sample provider rather than from assay-based typing. Results and caveats for the whole study, not just this receptor: The quantity of clinical and demographic metadata differed by source and by participant and was supplied without curation.

In regard to this clone: Which antigen it targets is not known. Within one base of it there is no much larger clone, and no base qualities were kept.

Each collaborating institution followed its own protocols to collect whole blood in K2EDTA tubes. For TCRbeta analysis, collaborators shipped samples in one of three forms: frozen whole blood, isolated PBMCs, or DNA extracted from either of those sample types. TCRbeta CDR3 regions were amplified from genomic DNA using the immunoSEQ Assay, a bias-controlled multiplex PCR. As for the original processing: Nucleated cell counts per sample were estimated from amplification of reference gene primers within the assay. To quantify the absolute abundance of each unique TCRbeta CDR3 rearrangement, sequence reads were collapsed and filtered. For each sample, productive Simpson clonality was calculated by taking the square root of Simpson's diversity index across productive rearrangements. The clones in this table, taken by TCRdb from immuneACCESS, are in-frame only. Not every clone is retained; where verified, under half of the shortfall comes from an unresolved V gene, and the cause of the rest is unknown. The DNA was the basis for D and trimming; V, J and clone size are from that table. The sample has about 150,000 clones on record, approximately 89% of them singletons. The ten biggest clones cover around 1.5% of the sample.

CDR1 and CDR2 are drawn from the germline V gene: SGDLS, YYNGEE. The CDR3, cysteine through phenylalanine, is 20 amino acids long. Only the CDR3 portion is preserved as DNA: 60 bases, with reading frame beginning at the first base. V sheds 0 bases and J sheds 7 bases, leaving 29 bases between their ends. Sequenced input: peripheral blood. The clonotype comes from a human donor in a cohort sampled during active COVID-19. Recombination joined TRBV9 with TRBJ2-1, with TRBD2 perhaps the D gene, on 6 matching bases. The CDR3 protein: CASSVASGMGGGLPGNEQFF. The sequenced DNA: TGTGCCAGCAGCGTAGCTTCCGGTATGGGGGGTGGGTTGCCGGGTAATGAGCAGTTCTTC.